A selection of T cell receptor beta chains follows, all from one sample in a study of T cells after somatic rescue of genetic block. Assay used: immunoSEQ multiplex PCR; TCRdb lists only in-frame clones, some missing. The sample has tens of thousands of clones, 95% to 96% seen once. The sequenced sample consisted of peripheral blood mononuclear cells (PBMCs). These receptors came from a child under two years old. Both conserved end residues are trimmed from each CDR3. A D gene is named only where the DNA matches it firmly. The listing skips clone size in some rows; elsewhere it reads once, few, many or a size class.

TRBJ1-6 TRBV4-3 . . ASSQDRASLNSPLH
TRBJ2-6 TRBV5-1 TRBD1 . ASSLVQGTGANVLT
TRBJ1-1 TRBV27 . . ASSLSIGNTEAF
TRBJ1-4 TRBV10-3 . . AIGGKDEKLF
TRBJ2-5 TRBV7-2 TRBD2 . ASSSPSGRARETQY
TRBJ1-5 TRBV5-5 . . ASSLKVSNQPQH
TRBJ2-5 TRBV12-5 TRBD1 . ASGLGQGGTQY
TRBJ2-2 TRBV7-9 . . ASSWTGTEGAGELF
TRBJ2-1 TRBV6-5 . . ASSSLANPYNEQF
TRBJ2-1 TRBV30 TRBD2 once AWSGTSGYNEQF
TRBJ2-5 TRBV7-7 . . ASSLAGGLGLETQY
TRBJ1-2 TRBV10-3 . . AIRGSVLRIDGYT
TRBJ2-7 TRBV5-1 TRBD2 few ASSLTLAGRDYEQY
TRBJ2-5 TRBV18 . . ASSPLELETQY
TRBJ1-1 TRBV4-2 . . ASSQARGNTEAF
TRBJ1-2 TRBV5-4 . . ASSPDGGYGYT
TRBJ1-5 TRBV6-5 . once ASSYSKGNQPQH
TRBJ1-5 TRBV19 . . ASSNRVVSNQPQH